This T cell receptor (beta chain) stems from a study of CD8 T cells in ankylosing spondylitis. A single record per CDR3 protein comes from TCRdb applying MiXCR to the 5' RACE reads. The sample holds 200,000 to 300,000 distinct CDR3 sequences, less than 10% seen once. The germline V and J ends were trimmed by 3 bases and 0 bases, with 13 bases remaining between them. Germline V gene data show CDR1 as SGHTS and CDR2 as YDEGEE. The CDR3 is 16 amino acids. This clonotype was picked up many times. Its antigen remains unknown. General study findings and limits: Matched synovial fluid from ankylosing spondylitis patients was reported to be enriched for disease-linked clones. Disease-linked clones had a CD8+ phenotype and relatively low frequency in peripheral blood.

This clonotype was sampled from a male donor with ankylosing spondylitis or in good health (not recorded which). The chain couples TRBV5-8 to TRBJ2-1; D may correspond to TRBD1 or TRBD2 (5 bases each). The sample consisted of blood, either unsorted or a sorted T cell fraction (not recorded which). CDR3 protein: CASSSGRSSSYNEQFF. DNA for the CDR3: TGTGCCAGCAGCTCGGGACGCAGCAGCTCCTACAATGAGCAGTTCTTC.